This entry is about one TCR beta chain. No antigen is known for it. This CDR3 contains 16 residues. Germline V gene data show CDR1 as KGHSH and CDR2 as LQKENI. V lost 0 bases, J lost 4 bases, and 5 bases stayed unmatched. This sample is part of a study of lymphopenia after photon versus proton radiotherapy. Study-wide results and caveats: Larger post-nadir TCR diversity loss correlated inversely with survival in deceased patients.

Clones were read by immunoSEQ multiplex PCR, and TCRdb kept only the in-frame ones, dropping some. The repertoire includes 75,000 to 95,000 clones, around 83% of them detected once, and roughly 1.4% sits in the top ten. This material consisted of peripheral blood, taken from a patient treated with proton-based radiotherapy. This sequence was found in a man in his sixties with pancreatic cancer. The chain combines TRBV18 with TRBJ2-3; 9 positions match TRBD2. CDR3 DNA sequence: TGTGCCAGCTCACCACCGACTAGCGGATGGGCAGATACGCAGTATTTT. This encodes CASSPPTSGWADTQYF.